The 22 T cell receptor beta chains below were found in one sample sequenced in a study of shared clonotypes between healthy human individuals. CD45RO-negative, CCR7-selected cells formed the naive CD8 fraction, which excluded terminally differentiated effector memory CD45RA+ cells. The table came from immunoSEQ multiplex PCR; TCRdb's copy has only in-frame clones and leaves some out. This sample has roughly 2,000,000 clones, with about 93% found just once. The specimen sequenced was naive CD8+ T cells from PBMCs. These receptors were obtained from a young man in good health. Some clones in this sample may be carry-over from other donors' samples.

Only a few counts were recorded for this clone. The chain combines TRBV28 with TRBJ1-5; D is undetermined. The CDR3 runs to 18 residues. Germline V lookup: CDR1 MDHEN, CDR2 SYDVKM. Deletions cut 5 bases from V and 0 bases from J, with 20 bases between. This chain's CDR3 is CASSPSLRYSPSNQPQHF. Here the CDR3 DNA reads TGTGCCAGCAGTCCCTCACTAAGATACTCACCTAGCAATCAGCCCCAGCATTTT.

The V and J genes are TRBV6-5 and TRBJ1-3; 9 bases agree with TRBD1. The CDR3 extends over 14 amino acids. Trimming took 6 bases from V and 4 from J; bases not matched to a gene: 4. Per the germline V gene, CDR1 is MNHEY and CDR2 is SVGAGI. CDR3 protein: CASSGQGSGNTIYF. The CDR3 nucleotides are TGTGCCAGCAGCGGACAGGGGAGCGGAAACACCATATATTTT.

This chain connects TRBV7-9 to TRBJ1-2; D is unresolved. Trimming stripped 3 bases from V and 4 bases from J, with 12 bases between. Germline CDR1 reads SEHNR; CDR2 reads FQNEAQ (reference sequence). The CDR3 contains 14 residues. The CDR3 DNA follows: TGTGCCAGCAGCTTGGCTCAGACGGCCTATGGCTACACCTTC. Amino acids: CASSLAQTAYGYTF. Combining the CDR3 with reference TRBV7-9 and TRBJ1-2 gives the whole variable domain DTGVSQNPRHKITKRGQNVTFRCDPISEHNRLYWYRQTLGQGPEFLTYFQNEAQLEKSRLLSDRFSAERPKGSFSTLEIQRTEQGDSAMYLCASSLAQTAYGYTFGSGTRLTVV.

The chain carries TRBV7-2 and TRBJ1-2; D possibly corresponds to TRBD1 (5 bases). This CDR3 is 14 amino acids long. Trimming left V 1 base short and J 4 bases short, with 10 bases between. Germline V gives CDR1 SGHTA, CDR2 FQGNSA. The CDR3 reads CASSLGQTGYGYTF. DNA of the CDR3: TGTGCCAGCAGCTTAGGACAGACCGGCTATGGCTACACCTTC.

The rearrangement joins TRBV11-2 to TRBJ2-3; 8 bases are a match to TRBD1. The junction had 5 bases not matched to a gene; V was cut back by 5 bases and J by 4 bases. Germline-derived CDR1 and CDR2 are SGHAT and FQNNGV. The CDR3 consists of 14 residues. The CDR3 DNA is TGTGCCAGCAGCACAGGACAGGGTTCAGATACGCAGTATTTT. Translation: CASSTGQGSDTQYF.

The rearrangement links TRBV2 to TRBJ2-7; perhaps TRBD1 as D (6 bases). Trimming stripped 6 bases from V and 4 bases from J, with 10 bases between. The CDR3 sequence is 12 residues long. Looked up from germline, CDR1 is SNHLY and CDR2 is FYNNEI. CDR3 coding DNA: TGTGCCAGCAGGGTCGGGACATACGAGCAGTACTTC. Protein product: CASRVGTYEQYF. Supplemented by reference TRBV2 and TRBJ2-7, the full variable domain reads EPEVTQTPSHQVTQMGQEVILRCVPISNHLYFYWYRQILGQKVEFLVSFYNNEISEKSEIFDDQFSVERPDGSNFTLKIRSTKLEDSAMYFCASRVGTYEQYFGPGTRLTVT.

This clone was seen just once. The chain has TRBV7-2 and TRBJ1-5; D is ambiguous. Germline V lookup: CDR1 SGHTA, CDR2 FQGNSA. Trimming pared 0 bases from V and 0 bases from J, leaving 6 bases between. The CDR3 is 15 residues long. CDR3 bases: TGTGCCAGCAGCTTAGCGGAGTATAGCAATCAGCCCCAGCATTTT. This encodes CASSLAEYSNQPQHF.

The V gene is TRBV10-3, the J gene TRBJ1-1, with 8 bases identical to TRBD1. Germline lookup yields CDR1 ENHRY and CDR2 SYGVKD. The V gene end was trimmed by 0 bases and the J gene end by 5 bases; junction bases not matched to a gene: 14. The CDR3 length is 18 residues. The CDR3 DNA sequence: TGTGCCATCAGTGAGTCGGTGACCCAGGGGGCCCCAGGGACTGAAGCTTTCTTT. The encoded protein is CAISESVTQGAPGTEAFF.

V and J are TRBV28 and TRBJ2-1; 8 bases are shared with TRBD2. The CDR3 is 12 residues long. In germline, CDR1 is MDHEN, CDR2 SYDVKM. Trimming took 8 bases from V and 8 from J; bases not matched to a gene: 5. CDR3 protein: CASGLAFYEQFF. The DNA of the CDR3 is TGTGCCAGCGGACTAGCCTTCTATGAGCAGTTCTTC. The whole variable domain, remainder taken from reference TRBV28 and TRBJ2-1, is DVKVTQSSRYLVKRTGEKVFLECVQDMDHENMFWYRQDPGLGLRLIYFSYDVKMKEKGDIPEGYSVSREKKERFSLILESASTNQTSMYLCASGLAFYEQFFGPGTRLTVL.

The chain couples TRBV10-2 to TRBJ1-4; 9 positions match TRBD1. V shed 6 bases, J shed 10 bases, and the junction held 9 bases outside the gene matches. CDR3 length: 14 amino acids. CDR1 and CDR2 (germline): WSHSY, SAAADI. The CDR3 loop reads CASRPGQGIGKLFF. The DNA of the CDR3 is TGCGCCAGCAGGCCCGGACAGGGGATCGGAAAACTGTTTTTT.

The chain couples TRBV14 to TRBJ2-1; tentatively, D is TRBD2 (6 bases). This CDR3 has 16 residues. The germline V gene has CDR1 SGHDN and CDR2 FVKESK. V gave up 5 bases and J gave up 5 bases, with 19 bases separating them. The CDR3: CASSSSSSGWDNEQFF. The CDR3 bases are TGTGCCAGCAGCTCGTCGTCGAGCGGGTGGGACAATGAGCAGTTCTTC.

This clone occurred once. The chain combines TRBV2 with TRBJ2-1, with 8 nucleotides matching TRBD1. The CDR3 loop spans 16 amino acids. Germline CDR1 reads SNHLY; CDR2 reads FYNNEI. V shed 6 bases, J shed 5 bases, and the junction held 12 bases outside the gene matches. CDR3: CASRTLDRGLNNEQFF. The CDR3, as DNA: TGTGCCAGCAGGACCCTCGACAGGGGACTCAACAATGAGCAGTTCTTC.

This clone showed up just once. The chain employs TRBV6-6 and TRBJ2-3; D uncertain. The V and J ends lost 7 bases and 0 bases respectively, with 11 bases between them. CDR3 length equals 14 residues. Germline-derived CDR1 and CDR2 are MNHNY and SVGAGI (reference sequence). The CDR3 bases are TGTGCCAGCACCACTATGGGTAGCACAGATACGCAGTATTTT. Translation: CASTTMGSTDTQYF.

V usage is TRBV14 and J usage is TRBJ2-7; D remains ambiguous. Trimming pared 1 base from V and 3 bases from J, leaving 13 bases between. Germline V gene sequence: CDR1 SGHDN, CDR2 FVKESK. CDR3 length: 15 amino acids. For the CDR3, the DNA is TGTGCCAGCAGCCAAGTTCACGGGTTAGACTACGAGCAGTACTTC. It is translated as CASSQVHGLDYEQYF.

This sequence joins TRBV7-9 and TRBJ1-2, with 7 bases lining up with TRBD1. Germline V gives CDR1 SEHNR, CDR2 FQNEAQ (reference sequence). The V and J ends lost 2 bases and 11 bases, in that order; junction bases with no gene match: 5. The CDR3 runs 12 residues. The CDR3 coding sequence is TGTGCCAGCAGCTTACCCCAGGGGGTATACACCTTC. Protein product: CASSLPQGVYTF. The whole variable domain, remainder taken from reference TRBV7-9 and TRBJ1-2, is DTGVSQNPRHKITKRGQNVTFRCDPISEHNRLYWYRQTLGQGPEFLTYFQNEAQLEKSRLLSDRFSAERPKGSFSTLEIQRTEQGDSAMYLCASSLPQGVYTFGSGTRLTVV.

V gene TRBV6-1 combines with J gene TRBJ2-1; a weak D match, TRBD1 (6 bases). This CDR3 is built from 15 residues. The V end was cut by 2 bases, the J end by 6 bases, with 14 bases between. Germline CDR1 MNHNS, CDR2 SASEGT. The CDR3 region is CASSETRKGGNEQFF. CDR3 in DNA: TGTGCCAGCAGTGAAACCCGAAAAGGGGGCAATGAGCAGTTCTTC.

The V call is TRBV7-6, the J call TRBJ2-1; no reliable D call. V lost 3 bases and J lost 5, with 8 bases in between. Germline V gene data show CDR1 as SGHVS and CDR2 as FNYEAQ. The CDR3 consists of 13 residues. CDR3 DNA sequence: TGTGCCAGCAGCTTGGGGTTTCACAATGAGCAGTTCTTC. Residues: CASSLGFHNEQFF.

V is TRBV4-2 and J is TRBJ2-2, with 9 bases matching TRBD1. V lost 1 base to trimming and J lost 1 base; unmatched junction nucleotides: 4. CDR3 length equals 17 residues. CDR1 is LGHNA and CDR2 is YNFKEQ in the germline V gene. CDR3 sequence: CASSQAETGGNTGELFF. The CDR3 coding sequence is TGTGCCAGCAGCCAAGCCGAGACAGGGGGGAACACCGGGGAGCTGTTTTTT.

The CDR3 loop reads CASSQDSEPTYEQYF. Written as DNA, the CDR3 is TGCGCCAGCAGCCAAGATTCTGAGCCTACCTACGAGCAGTACTTC. The V call is TRBV4-1, the J call TRBJ2-7; D not resolved. The V gene's germline CDR1 is MGHRA and CDR2 YSYEKL. This CDR3 comprises 15 residues. Trimming cost V 0 bases and J 2 bases, with 11 bases left between them.

This chain connects TRBV19 to TRBJ2-2; D is possibly TRBD2 (6 bases). Trimming shortened V by 1 base and J by 0 bases, and 9 bases separated the two germline ends. CDR1 is LNHDA and CDR2 is SQIVND in the germline V gene (reference sequence). This CDR3 is 16 amino acids long. The CDR3 spells CASSIAGGTNTGELFF. For the CDR3, the DNA is TGTGCCAGTAGTATAGCGGGCGGGACGAACACCGGGGAGCTGTTTTTT.

This chain connects TRBV4-1 to TRBJ2-7; TRBD2 matches at 8 bases. Germline lookup yields CDR1 MGHRA and CDR2 YSYEKL. The CDR3 covers 15 residues. J gave up 4 bases and V 3 bases, and 8 bases lay outside the gene matches. Written as DNA, the CDR3 is TGCGCCAGCAGCCATCCCGGAGCGGGAGCTTACGAGCAGTACTTC. Its protein is CASSHPGAGAYEQYF.

The chain recombines TRBV6-4 with TRBJ2-2, with no clear D. V was trimmed by 0 bases and J by 6 bases, leaving 14 bases between them. The CDR3 is made up of 16 amino acids. The germline gives CDR1 MRHNA, CDR2 SNTAGT. The CDR3 sequence is CASSDSLSPGAGELFF. CDR3 DNA: TGTGCCAGCAGTGACTCTTTGAGCCCTGGGGCCGGGGAGCTGTTTTTT.